The entry below describes one T cell receptor beta chain. Its antigen is undetermined. A much larger clonotype is one base distant, so this may be a read error. In this CDR3 the conserved last residue, phenylalanine or tryptophan, is missing, so a read error is likely. This entry belongs to a study of CD8+CD57+ T cells in acquired aplastic anemia. General study results and limits: Patients and controls had in common 25 to 35 CD8+ CDR3 sequences.

According to the study, genomic DNA was the template for TCR beta VDJ and CDR3 profiling. From the reads, TCRdb called clonotypes with MiXCR, one entry per CDR3 protein. The sample includes approximately 300,000 distinct CDR3 sequences, roughly 61% of them seen just once. The CDR3 contains 15 residues. J lost 8 bases, V lost 0 bases, and 6 bases had no gene match. Germline CDR1 and CDR2: SGHRS and YFSETQ. Whoever was chosen for sequencing had shown CD8+CD57+ cell expansion by flow cytometry. With no exception, the patients had severe acquired aplastic anemia. Among the patients, none had received any therapy at the time of blood sampling.

The chain employs TRBV5-1 and TRBJ2-1, with TRBD2 matching over 9 bases. Sequencing was performed on sorted CD4+, CD8+, or CD8+CD57+ T cells (not recorded which) from PBMCs. This clonotype originated in a human donor with aplastic anemia. CDR3 sequence (DNA): TGCGCCAGCAGCTTGGTAGCGGGAGAGGTTCATGAGCAGTTCCTC. Its translation: CASSLVAGEVHEQFL.